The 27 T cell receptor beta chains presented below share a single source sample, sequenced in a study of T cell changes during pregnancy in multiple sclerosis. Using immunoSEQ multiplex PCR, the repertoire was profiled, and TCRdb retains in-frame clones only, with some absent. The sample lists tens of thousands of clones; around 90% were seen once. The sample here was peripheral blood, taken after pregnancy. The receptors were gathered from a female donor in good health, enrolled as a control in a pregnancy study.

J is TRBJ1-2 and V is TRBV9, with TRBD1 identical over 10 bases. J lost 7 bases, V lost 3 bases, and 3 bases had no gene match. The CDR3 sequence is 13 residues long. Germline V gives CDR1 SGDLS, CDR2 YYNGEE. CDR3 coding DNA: TGTGCCAGCAGCGGACAGGGGGCGAGTGGCTACACCTTC. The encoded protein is CASSGQGASGYTF.

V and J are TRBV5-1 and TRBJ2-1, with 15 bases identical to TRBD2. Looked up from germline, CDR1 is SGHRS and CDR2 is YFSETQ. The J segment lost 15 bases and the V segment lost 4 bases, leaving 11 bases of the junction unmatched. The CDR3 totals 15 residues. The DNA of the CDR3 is TGCGCCAGCAGCCCCCGGGGACTAGCGGGAGGTTTGCCGTTCTTC. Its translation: CASSPRGLAGGLPFF. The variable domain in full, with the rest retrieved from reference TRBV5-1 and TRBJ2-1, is KAGVTQTPRYLIKTRGQQVTLSCSPISGHRSVSWYQQTPGQGLQFLFEYFSETQRNKGNFPGRFSGRQFSNSRSEMNVSTLELGDSALYLCASSPRGLAGGLPFFGPGTRLTVL.

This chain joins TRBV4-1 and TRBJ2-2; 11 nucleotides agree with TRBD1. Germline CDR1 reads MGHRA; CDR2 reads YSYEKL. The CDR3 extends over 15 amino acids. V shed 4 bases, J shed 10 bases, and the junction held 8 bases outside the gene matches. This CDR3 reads CASSPWGTGGLELFF. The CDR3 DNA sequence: TGCGCCAGCAGCCCCTGGGGGACAGGGGGTTTGGAGCTGTTTTTT.

CDR3 protein: CASSPGLNTEAFF. In DNA, the CDR3 is TGCGCCAGCAGTCCCGGACTCAACACTGAAGCTTTCTTT. The chain joins TRBV10-2 to TRBJ1-1; the D is unclear. The CDR3 sequence is 13 residues long. CDR1 WSHSY and CDR2 SAAADI come from the germline V gene. The V gene lost 5 bases and the J gene lost 2 bases, with 9 bases spanning the gap.

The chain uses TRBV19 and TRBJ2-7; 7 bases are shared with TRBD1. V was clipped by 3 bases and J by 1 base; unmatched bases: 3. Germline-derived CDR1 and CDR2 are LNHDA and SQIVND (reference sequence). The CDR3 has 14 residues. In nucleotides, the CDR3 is TGTGCCAGTAGTATCGGGACAGTGTCCTACGAGCAGTACTTC. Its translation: CASSIGTVSYEQYF.

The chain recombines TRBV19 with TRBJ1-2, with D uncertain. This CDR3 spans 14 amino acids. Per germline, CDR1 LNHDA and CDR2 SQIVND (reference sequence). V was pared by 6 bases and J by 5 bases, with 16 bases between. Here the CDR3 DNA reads TGTGCCAGTAGGCCAGGTCCCCTAGCTTATGGCTACACCTTC. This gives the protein CASRPGPLAYGYTF.

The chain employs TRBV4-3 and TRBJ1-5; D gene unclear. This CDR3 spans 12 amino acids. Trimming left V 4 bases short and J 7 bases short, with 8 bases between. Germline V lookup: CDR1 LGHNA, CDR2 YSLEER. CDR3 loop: CASSPTRQPQHF. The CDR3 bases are TGCGCCAGCAGCCCTACTCGCCAGCCCCAGCATTTT.

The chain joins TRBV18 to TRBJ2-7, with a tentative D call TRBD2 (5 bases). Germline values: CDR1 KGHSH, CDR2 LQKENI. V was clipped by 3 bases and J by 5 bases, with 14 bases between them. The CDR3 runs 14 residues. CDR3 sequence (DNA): TGTGCCAGCTCACCCCGGGTTAGCGAGAACGAGCAGTACTTC. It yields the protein CASSPRVSENEQYF.

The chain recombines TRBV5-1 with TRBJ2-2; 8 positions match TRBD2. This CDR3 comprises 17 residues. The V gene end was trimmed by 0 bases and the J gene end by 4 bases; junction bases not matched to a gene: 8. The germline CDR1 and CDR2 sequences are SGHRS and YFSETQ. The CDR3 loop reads CASSLAASGGITGELFF. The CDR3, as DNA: TGCGCCAGCAGCTTGGCGGCGAGCGGGGGTATCACCGGGGAGCTGTTTTTT.

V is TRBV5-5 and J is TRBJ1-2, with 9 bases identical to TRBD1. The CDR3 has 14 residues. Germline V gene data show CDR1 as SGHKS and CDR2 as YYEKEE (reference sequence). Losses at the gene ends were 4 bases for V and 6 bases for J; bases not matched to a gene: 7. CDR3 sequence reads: CASSPGQGGDGYTF. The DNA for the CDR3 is TGTGCCAGCAGCCCGGGACAGGGCGGGGATGGCTACACCTTC.

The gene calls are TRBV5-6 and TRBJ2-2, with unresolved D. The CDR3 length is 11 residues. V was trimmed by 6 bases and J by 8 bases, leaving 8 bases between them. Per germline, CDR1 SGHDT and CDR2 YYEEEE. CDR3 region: CASTLSGELFF. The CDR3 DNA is TGTGCCAGCACCCTCTCGGGGGAGCTGTTTTTT.

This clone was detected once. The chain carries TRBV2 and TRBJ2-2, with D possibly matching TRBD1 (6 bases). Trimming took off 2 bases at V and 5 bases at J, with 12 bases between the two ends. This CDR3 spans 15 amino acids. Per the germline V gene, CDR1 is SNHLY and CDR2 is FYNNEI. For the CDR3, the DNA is TGTGCCAGCAGTGAATATGGGGGCGGAACCGGGGAGCTGTTTTTT. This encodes CASSEYGGGTGELFF.

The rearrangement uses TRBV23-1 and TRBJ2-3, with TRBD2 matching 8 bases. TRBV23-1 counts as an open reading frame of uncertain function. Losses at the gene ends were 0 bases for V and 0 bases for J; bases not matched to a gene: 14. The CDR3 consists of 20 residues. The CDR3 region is CASSQSRGSGAYPSTDTQYF. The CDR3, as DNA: TGCGCCAGCAGTCAATCGAGGGGTAGCGGGGCTTACCCTAGCACAGATACGCAGTATTTT.

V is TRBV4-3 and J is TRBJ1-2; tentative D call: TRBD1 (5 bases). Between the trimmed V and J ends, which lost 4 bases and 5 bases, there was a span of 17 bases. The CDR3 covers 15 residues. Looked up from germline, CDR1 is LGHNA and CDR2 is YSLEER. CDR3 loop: CASSPPGLQGYGYTF. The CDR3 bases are TGCGCCAGCAGCCCCCCGGGACTTCAAGGGTATGGCTACACCTTC.

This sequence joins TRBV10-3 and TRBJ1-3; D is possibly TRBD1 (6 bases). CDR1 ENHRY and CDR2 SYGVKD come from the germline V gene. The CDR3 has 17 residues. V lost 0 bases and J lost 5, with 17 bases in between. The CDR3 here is CAISESRGNRDRNTIYF. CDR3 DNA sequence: TGTGCCATCAGTGAGTCGAGGGGGAACAGGGATAGAAACACCATATATTTT.

CDR3 sequence: CASRALDGETQYF. The CDR3 bases are TGTGCCAGTAGAGCGCTAGACGGAGAGACCCAGTACTTC. The rearrangement joins TRBV19 to TRBJ2-5, with D unclear. V gave up 6 bases and J gave up 4 bases, with 12 bases separating them. Germline loops: CDR1 LNHDA, CDR2 SQIVND (reference sequence). The CDR3 runs 13 residues.

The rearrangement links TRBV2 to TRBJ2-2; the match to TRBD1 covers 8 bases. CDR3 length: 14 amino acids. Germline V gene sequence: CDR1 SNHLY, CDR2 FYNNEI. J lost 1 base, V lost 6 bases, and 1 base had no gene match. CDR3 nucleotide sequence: TGTGCCAGCAGAACAGGGGGGAACACCGGGGAGCTGTTTTTT. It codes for CASRTGGNTGELFF.

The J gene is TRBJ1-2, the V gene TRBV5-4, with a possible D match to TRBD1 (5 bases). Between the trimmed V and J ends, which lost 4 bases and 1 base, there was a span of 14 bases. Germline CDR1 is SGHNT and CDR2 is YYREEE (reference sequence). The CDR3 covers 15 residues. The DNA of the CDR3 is TGTGCCAGCAGCCCGGGTGGGGACTTTAACTATGGCTACACCTTC. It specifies CASSPGGDFNYGYTF. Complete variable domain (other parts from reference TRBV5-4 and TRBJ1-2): ETGVTQSPTHLIKTRGQQVTLRCSSQSGHNTVSWYQQALGQGPQFIFQYYREEENGRGNFPPRFSGLQFPNYSSELNVNALELDDSALYLCASSPGGDFNYGYTFGSGTRLTVV.

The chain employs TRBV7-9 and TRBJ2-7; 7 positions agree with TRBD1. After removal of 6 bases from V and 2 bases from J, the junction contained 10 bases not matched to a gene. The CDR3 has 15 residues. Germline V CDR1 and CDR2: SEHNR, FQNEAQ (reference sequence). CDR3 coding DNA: TGTGCCAGCAGACCGGACCCCAGGGGGACCTACGAGCAGTACTTC. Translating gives CASRPDPRGTYEQYF. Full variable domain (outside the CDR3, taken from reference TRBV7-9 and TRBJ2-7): DTGVSQNPRHKITKRGQNVTFRCDPISEHNRLYWYRQTLGQGPEFLTYFQNEAQLEKSRLLSDRFSAERPKGSFSTLEIQRTEQGDSAMYLCASRPDPRGTYEQYFGPGTRLTVT.

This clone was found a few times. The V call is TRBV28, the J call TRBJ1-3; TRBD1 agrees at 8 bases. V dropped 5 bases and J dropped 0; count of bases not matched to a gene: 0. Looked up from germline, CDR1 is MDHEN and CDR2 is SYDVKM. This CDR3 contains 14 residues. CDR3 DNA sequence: TGTGCCAGCAGTACAGGGGGCTCTGGAAACACCATATATTTT. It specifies CASSTGGSGNTIYF.

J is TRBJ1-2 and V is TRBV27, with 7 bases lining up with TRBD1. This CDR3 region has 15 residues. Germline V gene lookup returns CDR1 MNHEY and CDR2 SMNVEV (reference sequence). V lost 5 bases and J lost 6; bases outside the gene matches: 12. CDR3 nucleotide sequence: TGTGCCAGCAGTCCAGGGACAGCCCTGTGGGATGGCTACACCTTC. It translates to CASSPGTALWDGYTF.

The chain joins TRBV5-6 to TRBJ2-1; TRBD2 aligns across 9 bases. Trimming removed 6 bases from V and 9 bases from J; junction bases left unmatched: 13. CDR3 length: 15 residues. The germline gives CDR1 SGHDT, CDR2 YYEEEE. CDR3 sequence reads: CASISSGDFFGEQFF. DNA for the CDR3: TGTGCCAGCATATCTAGCGGGGATTTTTTTGGTGAGCAGTTCTTC.

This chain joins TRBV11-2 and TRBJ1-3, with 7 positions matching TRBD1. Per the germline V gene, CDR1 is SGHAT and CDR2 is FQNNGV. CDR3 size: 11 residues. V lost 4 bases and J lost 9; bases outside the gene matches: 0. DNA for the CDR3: TGTGCCAGCAGCTCAGGGGGCACCATATATTTT. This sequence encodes CASSSGGTIYF.

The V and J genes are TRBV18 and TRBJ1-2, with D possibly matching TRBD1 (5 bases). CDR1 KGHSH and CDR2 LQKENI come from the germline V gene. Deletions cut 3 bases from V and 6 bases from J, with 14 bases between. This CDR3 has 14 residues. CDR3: CASSPSRVGNGYTF. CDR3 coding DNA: TGTGCCAGCTCACCGTCCAGGGTGGGTAATGGCTACACCTTC.

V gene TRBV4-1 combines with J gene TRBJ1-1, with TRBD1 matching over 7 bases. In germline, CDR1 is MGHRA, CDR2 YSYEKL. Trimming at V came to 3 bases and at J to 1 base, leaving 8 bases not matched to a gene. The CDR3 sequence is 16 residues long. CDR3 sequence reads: CASSHPGGQQNTEAFF. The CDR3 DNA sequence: TGCGCCAGCAGCCACCCAGGGGGACAGCAGAACACTGAAGCTTTCTTT.

CDR3 loop: CASSYSIGGNTEAFF. The CDR3 nucleotides read TGTGCCAGCAGTTACTCGATCGGCGGGAACACTGAAGCTTTCTTT. The chain couples TRBV6-5 to TRBJ1-1; no firm D call. Looked up from germline, CDR1 is MNHEY and CDR2 is SVGAGI. Trimming took 0 bases from V and 1 from J, leaving 9 bases between them. The CDR3 loop spans 15 amino acids.

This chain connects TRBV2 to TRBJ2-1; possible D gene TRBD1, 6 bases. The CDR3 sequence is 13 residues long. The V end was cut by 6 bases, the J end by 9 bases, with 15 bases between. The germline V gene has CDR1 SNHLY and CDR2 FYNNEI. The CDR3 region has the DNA TGTGCCAGCAGGGCAAAACAGGGTGGTGAGCAGTTCTTC. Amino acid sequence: CASRAKQGGEQFF.